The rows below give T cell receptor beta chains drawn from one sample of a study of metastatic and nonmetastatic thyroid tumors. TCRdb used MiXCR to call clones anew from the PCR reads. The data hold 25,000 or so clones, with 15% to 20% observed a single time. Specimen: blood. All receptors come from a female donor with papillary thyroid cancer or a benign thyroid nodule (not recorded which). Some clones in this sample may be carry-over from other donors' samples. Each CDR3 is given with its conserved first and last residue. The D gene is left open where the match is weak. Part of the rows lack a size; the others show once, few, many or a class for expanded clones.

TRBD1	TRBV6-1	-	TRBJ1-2	TGTGCCAGCAGTGACGGACAGGGGGACCTCTATGGCTACACCTTC	CASSDGQGDLYGYTF
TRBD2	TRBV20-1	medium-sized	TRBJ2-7	TGCAGTGCTACGGGGGGCTCCTACGAGCAGTACTTC	CSATGGSYEQYF
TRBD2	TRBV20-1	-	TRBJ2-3	TGCAGTGCTAGTCCAACGGGAGGGCCGGATACGCAGTATTTT	CSASPTGGPDTQYF
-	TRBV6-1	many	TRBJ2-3	TGTGCCAGCAGTGAAGCAGCTGGTAGCGGAACCTTGACAGATACGCAGTATTTT	CASSEAAGSGTLTDTQYF
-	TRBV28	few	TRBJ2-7	TGTGCCAGCCGTCCCGCGACACTCAGCTACGAGCAGTACTTC	CASRPATLSYEQYF
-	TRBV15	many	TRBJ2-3	TGTGCCACCAGCAGAGGACAGGGTCGGGAGAGGCGAGATACGCAGTATTTT	CATSRGQGRERRDTQYF
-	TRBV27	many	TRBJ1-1	TGTGCCAGCAGTTTGGGATCCCTGAACACTGAAGCTTTCTTT	CASSLGSLNTEAFF
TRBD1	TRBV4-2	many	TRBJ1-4	TGTGCCAGCAGCCAAGCCGGACAGGGCGGTAATGAAAAACTGTTTTTT	CASSQAGQGGNEKLFF
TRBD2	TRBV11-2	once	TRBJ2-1	TGTGCCAGCAGCTTAGATCGCGGGGGCTACAATGAGCAGTTCTTC	CASSLDRGGYNEQFF
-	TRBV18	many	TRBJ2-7	TGTGCCAGCTCACTCCGACGTGGGGAGCAGTACTTC	CASSLRRGEQYF
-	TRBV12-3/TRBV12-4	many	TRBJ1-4	TGTGCCAGCAGCCCGACGGGAACTGAAAAACTGTTTTTT	CASSPTGTEKLFF
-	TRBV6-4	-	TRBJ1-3	TGTGTCAGCAGCCCAGGGGCCAGCTCTGGGAACACCATATATTTT	CVSSPGASSGNTIYF
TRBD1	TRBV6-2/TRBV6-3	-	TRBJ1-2	TGTGCCAGCAGTTACACGGACAGGGGTAACTATGGCTACACCTTC	CASSYTDRGNYGYTF
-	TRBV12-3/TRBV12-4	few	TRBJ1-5	TGTGCCAGCAGTTTAAAGGGGTACAATCAGCCCCAGCATTTT	CASSLKGYNQPQHF
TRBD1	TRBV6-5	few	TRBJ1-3	TGTGCCAGCAGTTACCTGGGGACAGTAGCAGACACCATATATTTT	CASSYLGTVADTIYF
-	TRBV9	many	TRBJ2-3	TGTGCCAGCAGCGTAGGGCTAGCGCCAGATACGCAGTATTTT	CASSVGLAPDTQYF
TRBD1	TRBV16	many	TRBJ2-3	TGTGCCAGCAGCCAGAACCGACAGGGGGCCGGCACAGATACGCAGTATTTT	CASSQNRQGAGTDTQYF
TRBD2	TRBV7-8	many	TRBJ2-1	TGTGCCAGCACATGGCTAGCGGGAGGCCTCACCTACAATGAGCAGTTCTTC	CASTWLAGGLTYNEQFF
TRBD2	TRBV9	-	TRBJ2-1	TGTGCCAGCAGCGTGCTCGGGACTAGCGATTCTGAGCAGTTCTTC	CASSVLGTSDSEQFF
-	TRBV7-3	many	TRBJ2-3	TGTGCCAGCAGCCTCCACCTTTGGGGGGAGCATTATTTT	CASSLHLWGEHYF
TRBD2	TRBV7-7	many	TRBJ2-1	TGTGCCAGCAGCCCCGAACTAGGGTCGGGACTAGCGGGAGTTTACAATGAGCAGTTCTTC	CASSPELGSGLAGVYNEQFF
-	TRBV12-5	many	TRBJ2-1	TGTGCTAGTGGTCAACCCTCTTTCCTATACAATGAGCAGTTCTTC	CASGQPSFLYNEQFF